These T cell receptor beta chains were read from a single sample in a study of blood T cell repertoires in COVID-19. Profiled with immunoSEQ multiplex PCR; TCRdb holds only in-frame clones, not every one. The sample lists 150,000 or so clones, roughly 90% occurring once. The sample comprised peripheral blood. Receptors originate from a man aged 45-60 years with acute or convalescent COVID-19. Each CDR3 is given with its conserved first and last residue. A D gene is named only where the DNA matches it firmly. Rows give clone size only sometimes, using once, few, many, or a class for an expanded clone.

CDR3nt: TGTGCCAGCAGTAGGACAGGGGGCGGGAATCAGCCCCAGCATTTT
CDR3aa: CASSRTGGGNQPQHF
d_gene: TRBD1
abundance: once
v_gene: TRBV28
j_gene: TRBJ1-5

CDR3nt: TGTGCCAGCAGCCCGTTAAACGCCGGGACAGGGGGCAACACCGGGGAGCTGTTTTTT
CDR3aa: CASSPLNAGTGGNTGELFF
d_gene: TRBD1
abundance: -
v_gene: TRBV7-3
j_gene: TRBJ2-2

CDR3nt: TGTGCCAGCAGTTTAGTGGGGGCCACACAGTTCGGCTACACCTTC
CDR3aa: CASSLVGATQFGYTF
d_gene: -
abundance: -
v_gene: TRBV27
j_gene: TRBJ1-2

CDR3nt: TGTGCCAGCAGTCCCTATGTGGGGACTAGCGGCTACGAGCAGTACTTC
CDR3aa: CASSPYVGTSGYEQYF
d_gene: TRBD2
abundance: -
v_gene: TRBV27
j_gene: TRBJ2-7

CDR3nt: TGTGCCAGCAGCTATACCTCTTTCGGGACAGGGGATAGCGAGCAGTACTTC
CDR3aa: CASSYTSFGTGDSEQYF
d_gene: TRBD1
abundance: -
v_gene: TRBV7-6
j_gene: TRBJ2-7

CDR3nt: TGTGCCACCAGCAGAACCCGGACATCGAATGAAAAACTGTTTTTT
CDR3aa: CATSRTRTSNEKLFF
d_gene: -
abundance: -
v_gene: TRBV15
j_gene: TRBJ1-4

CDR3nt: TGTGCCAGCAGTTACTCGGGCCTCAATCAGCCCCAGCATTTT
CDR3aa: CASSYSGLNQPQHF
d_gene: -
abundance: -
v_gene: TRBV6-5
j_gene: TRBJ1-5

CDR3nt: TGTGCCAGCAGCTCCAGCGGGGGGATCGACAATGAGCAGTTCTTC
CDR3aa: CASSSSGGIDNEQFF
d_gene: TRBD2
abundance: -
v_gene: TRBV7-6
j_gene: TRBJ2-1

CDR3nt: TGTGCCAGTAGCCTCCCGACAGGGGGTTCTCTCTCTGGGGCCAACGTCCTGACTTTC
CDR3aa: CASSLPTGGSLSGANVLTF
d_gene: TRBD1
abundance: -
v_gene: TRBV19
j_gene: TRBJ2-6

CDR3nt: TGTGCCAGCAGCTCACTAGCGGGGAGTGCGAATGAGCAGTTCTTC
CDR3aa: CASSSLAGSANEQFF
d_gene: TRBD2
abundance: -
v_gene: TRBV7-2
j_gene: TRBJ2-1

CDR3nt: TGTGCCAGCCGAACAGGGGGCAATGAGCAGTTCTTC
CDR3aa: CASRTGGNEQFF
d_gene: TRBD1
abundance: once
v_gene: TRBV12-3/TRBV12-4
j_gene: TRBJ2-1

CDR3nt: TGCGCCAGCATGCGGGAGAATAGCAATGAGCAGTTCTTC
CDR3aa: CASMRENSNEQFF
d_gene: TRBD2
abundance: -
v_gene: TRBV10-2
j_gene: TRBJ2-1

CDR3nt: TGTGCCAGCAGTCGACAAAATGAGCAGTTCTTC
CDR3aa: CASSRQNEQFF
d_gene: -
abundance: -
v_gene: TRBV28
j_gene: TRBJ2-1

CDR3nt: TGTGCCAGCAGTGGGACACCGGGACAGGGGGCAACGTCCTATAATTCACCCCTCCACTTT
CDR3aa: CASSGTPGQGATSYNSPLHF
d_gene: TRBD1
abundance: -
v_gene: TRBV6-1
j_gene: TRBJ1-6

CDR3nt: TGCGCCAGCAGCCAAGATTTTGCGGGGGTCTACGAGCAGTACTTC
CDR3aa: CASSQDFAGVYEQYF
d_gene: TRBD2
abundance: -
v_gene: TRBV4-1
j_gene: TRBJ2-7

CDR3nt: TGTGCCAGCGGGTTTGGAGGCCAGCCCCAGCATTTT
CDR3aa: CASGFGGQPQHF
d_gene: -
abundance: -
v_gene: TRBV27
j_gene: TRBJ1-5

CDR3nt: TGTGCCAGCAGCTTGTCCCAATTGACAGGGGCTGGAAACACCATATATTTT
CDR3aa: CASSLSQLTGAGNTIYF
d_gene: TRBD1
abundance: -
v_gene: TRBV5-4
j_gene: TRBJ1-3

CDR3nt: TGTGCCAGCAGCTTAGTAGGGAAATTGACAGGGATGGATGAGCAGTTCTTC
CDR3aa: CASSLVGKLTGMDEQFF
d_gene: TRBD1
abundance: once
v_gene: TRBV7-9
j_gene: TRBJ2-1

CDR3nt: TGTGCCAGTAGTAACCGGGTCCATAATTCACCCCTCCACTTT
CDR3aa: CASSNRVHNSPLHF
d_gene: -
abundance: once
v_gene: TRBV19
j_gene: TRBJ1-6

CDR3nt: TGTGCCAGCAGCTTGCGGGGGGCGCATGGCTACACCTTC
CDR3aa: CASSLRGAHGYTF
d_gene: -
abundance: -
v_gene: TRBV5-6
j_gene: TRBJ1-2

CDR3nt: TGTGCCAGCAGCTCTGGACAGGGAAGAGACTATGGCTACACCTTC
CDR3aa: CASSSGQGRDYGYTF
d_gene: TRBD1
abundance: -
v_gene: TRBV7-2
j_gene: TRBJ1-2

CDR3nt: TGCGCCAGCAGTGGGTCTGGCGTGGCGGGCGGCAATGAGCAGTTCTTC
CDR3aa: CASSGSGVAGGNEQFF
d_gene: -
abundance: -
v_gene: TRBV10-2
j_gene: TRBJ2-1

CDR3nt: TGCAGCGTTGAAGAGGAGTGGGACACCCAAGAGACCCAGTACTTC
CDR3aa: CSVEEEWDTQETQYF
d_gene: -
abundance: -
v_gene: TRBV29-1
j_gene: TRBJ2-5

CDR3nt: TGTGCCAGCAGTGAAGGGACTAGCGGGAGAAGCTCCTACAATGAGCAGTTCTTC
CDR3aa: CASSEGTSGRSSYNEQFF
d_gene: TRBD2
abundance: -
v_gene: TRBV6-1
j_gene: TRBJ2-1

CDR3nt: TGTGCCAGCTCCCCCAACAGGGGCGGTGATTCACCCCTCCACTTT
CDR3aa: CASSPNRGGDSPLHF
d_gene: TRBD1
abundance: -
v_gene: TRBV18
j_gene: TRBJ1-6

CDR3nt: TGTGCCAGCAGTTTAGGGGGAGGGCCCCAGGGGGGCTACACCTTC
CDR3aa: CASSLGGGPQGGYTF
d_gene: -
abundance: -
v_gene: TRBV28
j_gene: TRBJ1-2

CDR3nt: TGTGCCAGCAGCTTAGTCGCGGCGGGGGATGAGCAGTTCTTC
CDR3aa: CASSLVAAGDEQFF
d_gene: TRBD2
abundance: -
v_gene: TRBV11-3
j_gene: TRBJ2-1

CDR3nt: TGTGCCACCAGCGAGGGGGGAGGGTCTAACACCGGGGAGCTGTTTTTT
CDR3aa: CATSEGGGSNTGELFF
d_gene: -
abundance: once
v_gene: TRBV15
j_gene: TRBJ2-2

CDR3nt: TGTGCCAGCAGCCAAGATGAGACTAGCTCCGATACGCAGTATTTT
CDR3aa: CASSQDETSSDTQYF
d_gene: TRBD2
abundance: -
v_gene: TRBV3-1/TRBV3-2
j_gene: TRBJ2-3

CDR3nt: TGTGCCAGCAGCCCTTTGGGCGGGGGGACCCAGTACTTC
CDR3aa: CASSPLGGGTQYF
d_gene: TRBD2
abundance: -
v_gene: TRBV12-3/TRBV12-4
j_gene: TRBJ2-5

CDR3nt: TGTGCCAGCACCGTAGGGGCTCAGCCCCAGCATTTT
CDR3aa: CASTVGAQPQHF
d_gene: -
abundance: -
v_gene: TRBV2
j_gene: TRBJ1-5

CDR3nt: TGTGCCAGCAGTTTTGGCAACACCGGGGAGCTGTTTTTT
CDR3aa: CASSFGNTGELFF
d_gene: -
abundance: few
v_gene: TRBV28
j_gene: TRBJ2-2

CDR3nt: TGTGCCAGCAGTTCAGTAGCGGGAGCGGGCACAGATACGCAGTATTTT
CDR3aa: CASSSVAGAGTDTQYF
d_gene: TRBD2
abundance: few
v_gene: TRBV28
j_gene: TRBJ2-3

CDR3nt: TGTGCCAGCAGCCCCGGGACTAGCGGGAACAACAATGAGCAGTTCTTC
CDR3aa: CASSPGTSGNNNEQFF
d_gene: TRBD2
abundance: -
v_gene: TRBV7-3
j_gene: TRBJ2-1

CDR3nt: TGTGCCAGCAGTTCCGGACAGGGGAACACTGAAGCTTTCTTT
CDR3aa: CASSSGQGNTEAFF
d_gene: TRBD1
abundance: -
v_gene: TRBV6-5
j_gene: TRBJ1-1

CDR3nt: TGTGCCAGTAGTCGAGGACAGGGGGCCTCAACTGGAAACACCATATATTTT
CDR3aa: CASSRGQGASTGNTIYF
d_gene: TRBD1
abundance: -
v_gene: TRBV19
j_gene: TRBJ1-3

CDR3nt: TGTGCCAGCAACTCCGGCCTAGCGGGCACAGATACGCAGTATTTT
CDR3aa: CASNSGLAGTDTQYF
d_gene: TRBD2
abundance: -
v_gene: TRBV27
j_gene: TRBJ2-3

CDR3nt: TGTGCCAGCCGGGGGGGCTCCCTCGATACGCAGTATTTT
CDR3aa: CASRGGSLDTQYF
d_gene: TRBD2
abundance: -
v_gene: TRBV6-5
j_gene: TRBJ2-3

CDR3nt: TGTGCCAGCGGGGCGGGGGCTAATGAAAAACTGTTTTTT
CDR3aa: CASGAGANEKLFF
d_gene: -
abundance: -
v_gene: TRBV28
j_gene: TRBJ1-4

CDR3nt: TGTGCCAGCTCACCGGGACTTTTAGACACAGATACGCAGTATTTT
CDR3aa: CASSPGLLDTDTQYF
d_gene: -
abundance: -
v_gene: TRBV18
j_gene: TRBJ2-3

CDR3nt: TGTGCCAGTAGTATAGATCGGGGGAACACTGAAGCTTTCTTT
CDR3aa: CASSIDRGNTEAFF
d_gene: -
abundance: -
v_gene: TRBV19
j_gene: TRBJ1-1